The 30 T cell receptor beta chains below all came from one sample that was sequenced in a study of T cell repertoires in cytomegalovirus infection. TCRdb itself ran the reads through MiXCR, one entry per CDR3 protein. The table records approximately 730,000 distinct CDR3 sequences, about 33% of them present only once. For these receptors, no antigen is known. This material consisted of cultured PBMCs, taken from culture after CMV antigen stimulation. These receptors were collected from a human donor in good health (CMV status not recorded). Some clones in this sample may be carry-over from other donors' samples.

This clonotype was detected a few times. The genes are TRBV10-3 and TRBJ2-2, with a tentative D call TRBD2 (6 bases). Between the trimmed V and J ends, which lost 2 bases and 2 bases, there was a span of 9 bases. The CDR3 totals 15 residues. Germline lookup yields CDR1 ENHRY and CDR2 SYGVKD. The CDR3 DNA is TGTGCCATCAGTGAGCTCGCGGGAAACACCGGGGAGCTGTTTTTT. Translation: CAISELAGNTGELFF.

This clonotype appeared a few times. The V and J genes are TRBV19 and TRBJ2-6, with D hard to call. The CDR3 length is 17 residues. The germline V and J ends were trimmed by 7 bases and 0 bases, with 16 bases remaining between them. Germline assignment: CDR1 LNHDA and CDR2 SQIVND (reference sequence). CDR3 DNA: TGTGCCAGTACCCCGTCGGACCGAAGCTCTGGGGCCAACGTCCTGACTTTC. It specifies CASTPSDRSSGANVLTF.

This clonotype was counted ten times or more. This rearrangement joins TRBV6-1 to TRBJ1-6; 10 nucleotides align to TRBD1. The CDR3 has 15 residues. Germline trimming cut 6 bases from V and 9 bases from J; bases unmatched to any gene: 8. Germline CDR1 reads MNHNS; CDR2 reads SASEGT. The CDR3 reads CASSFFGQGGSPLHF. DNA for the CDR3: TGTGCCAGCAGCTTCTTCGGACAGGGGGGTTCACCCCTCCACTTT.

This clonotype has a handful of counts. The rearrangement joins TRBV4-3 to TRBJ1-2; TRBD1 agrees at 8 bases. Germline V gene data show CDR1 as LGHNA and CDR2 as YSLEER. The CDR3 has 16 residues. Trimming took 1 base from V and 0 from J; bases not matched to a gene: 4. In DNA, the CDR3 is TGCGCCAGCAGCCAAGGCTCGACAGGGGCTAACTATGGCTACACCTTC. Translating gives CASSQGSTGANYGYTF.

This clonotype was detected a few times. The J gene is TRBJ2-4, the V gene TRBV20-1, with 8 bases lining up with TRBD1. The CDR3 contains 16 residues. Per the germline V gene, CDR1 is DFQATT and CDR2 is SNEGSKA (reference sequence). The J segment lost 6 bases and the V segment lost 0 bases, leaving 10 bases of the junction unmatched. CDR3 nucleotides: TGCAGTGCTAGAGATTCTGGACAGGGCGGTGGAAACATTCAGTACTTC. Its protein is CSARDSGQGGGNIQYF.

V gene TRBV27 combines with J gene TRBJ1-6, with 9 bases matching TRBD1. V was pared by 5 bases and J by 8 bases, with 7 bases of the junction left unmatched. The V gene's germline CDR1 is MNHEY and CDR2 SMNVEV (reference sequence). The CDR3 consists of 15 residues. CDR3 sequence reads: CASSGQTGGYSPLHF. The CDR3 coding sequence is TGTGCCAGCAGTGGTCAGACAGGGGGTTATTCACCCCTCCACTTT.

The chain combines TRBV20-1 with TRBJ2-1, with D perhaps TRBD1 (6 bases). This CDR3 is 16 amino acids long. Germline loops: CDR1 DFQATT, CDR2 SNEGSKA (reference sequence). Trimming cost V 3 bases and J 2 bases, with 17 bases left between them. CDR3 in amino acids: CSARHSGRDTYNEQFF. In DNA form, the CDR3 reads TGCAGTGCTAGGCATTCGGGACGGGACACCTACAATGAGCAGTTCTTC.

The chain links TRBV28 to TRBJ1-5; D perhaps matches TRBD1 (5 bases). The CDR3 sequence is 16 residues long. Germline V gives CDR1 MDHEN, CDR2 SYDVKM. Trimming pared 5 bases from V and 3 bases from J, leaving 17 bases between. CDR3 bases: TGTGCCAGCAGTCAAGGTGGGGACCTGGTCAATCAGCCCCAGCATTTT. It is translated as CASSQGGDLVNQPQHF.

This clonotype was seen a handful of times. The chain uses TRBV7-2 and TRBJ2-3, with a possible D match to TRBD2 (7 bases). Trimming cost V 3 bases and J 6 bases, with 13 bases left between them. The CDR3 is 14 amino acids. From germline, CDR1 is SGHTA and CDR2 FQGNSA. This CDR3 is CASSLMGGGDTQYF. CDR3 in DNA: TGTGCCAGCAGCTTGATGGGAGGGGGTGATACGCAGTATTTT. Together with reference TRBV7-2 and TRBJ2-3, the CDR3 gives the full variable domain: GAGVSQSPSNKVTEKGKDVELRCDPISGHTALYWYRQSLGQGLEFLIYFQGNSAPDKSGLPSDRFSAERTGGSVSTLTIQRTQQEDSAVYLCASSLMGGGDTQYFGPGTRLTVL.

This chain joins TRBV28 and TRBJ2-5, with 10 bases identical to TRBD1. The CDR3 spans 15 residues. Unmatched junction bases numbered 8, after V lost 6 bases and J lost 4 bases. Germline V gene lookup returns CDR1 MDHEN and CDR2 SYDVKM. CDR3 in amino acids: CASRPGTGVGETQYF. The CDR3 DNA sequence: TGTGCCAGCAGACCCGGGACAGGGGTAGGAGAGACCCAGTACTTC.

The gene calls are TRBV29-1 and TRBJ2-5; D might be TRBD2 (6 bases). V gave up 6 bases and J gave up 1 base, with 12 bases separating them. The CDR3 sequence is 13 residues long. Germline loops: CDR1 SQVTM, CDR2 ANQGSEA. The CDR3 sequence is CSVDSRGQETQYF. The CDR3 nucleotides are TGCAGCGTGGATTCGCGGGGCCAAGAGACCCAGTACTTC.

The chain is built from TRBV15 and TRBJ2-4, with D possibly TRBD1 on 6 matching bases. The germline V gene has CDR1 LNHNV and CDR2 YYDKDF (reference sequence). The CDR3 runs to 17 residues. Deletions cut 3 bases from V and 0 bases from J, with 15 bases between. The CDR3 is CATSSGTNHLAKNIQYF. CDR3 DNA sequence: TGTGCCACCAGCAGCGGGACAAACCACCTAGCCAAAAACATTCAGTACTTC.

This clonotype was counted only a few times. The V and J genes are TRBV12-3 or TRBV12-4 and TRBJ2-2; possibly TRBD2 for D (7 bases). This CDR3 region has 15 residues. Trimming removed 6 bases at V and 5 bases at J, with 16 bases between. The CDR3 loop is CASRPSGTSTGELFF. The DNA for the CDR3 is TGTGCCAGCAGGCCGAGCGGGACAAGTACCGGGGAGCTGTTTTTT.

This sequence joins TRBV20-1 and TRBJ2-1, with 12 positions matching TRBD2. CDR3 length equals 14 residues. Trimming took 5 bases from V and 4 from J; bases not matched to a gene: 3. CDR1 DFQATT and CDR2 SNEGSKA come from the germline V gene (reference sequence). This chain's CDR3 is CSAGTSGPYNEQFF. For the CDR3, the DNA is TGCAGTGCTGGGACTAGCGGGCCATACAATGAGCAGTTCTTC.

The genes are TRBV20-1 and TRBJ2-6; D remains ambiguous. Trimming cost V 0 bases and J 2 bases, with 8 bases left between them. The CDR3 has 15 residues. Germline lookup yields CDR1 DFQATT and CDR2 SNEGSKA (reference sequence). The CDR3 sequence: CSAREGNAGANVLTF. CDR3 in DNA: TGCAGTGCTAGAGAGGGAAATGCTGGGGCCAACGTCCTGACTTTC.

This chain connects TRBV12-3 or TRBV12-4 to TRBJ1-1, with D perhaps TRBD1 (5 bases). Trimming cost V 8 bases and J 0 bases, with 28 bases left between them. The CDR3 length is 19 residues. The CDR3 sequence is CASAFRVFRDGAVNTEAFF. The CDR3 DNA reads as TGTGCCAGCGCCTTCCGAGTTTTCCGGGATGGGGCGGTGAACACTGAAGCTTTCTTT.

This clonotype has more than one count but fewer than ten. DNA for the CDR3: TGTGCCAGCAGCTTAGAATTTAGTGGAAGGCCCCTCCACTTT. Amino acids: CASSLEFSGRPLHF. The chain is built from TRBV7-2 and TRBJ1-6; D ambiguous. Germline CDR1 reads SGHTA; CDR2 reads FQGNSA. The ends were cut back, 1 base at V and 13 bases at J, with 14 bases in the middle. The CDR3 extends over 14 amino acids.

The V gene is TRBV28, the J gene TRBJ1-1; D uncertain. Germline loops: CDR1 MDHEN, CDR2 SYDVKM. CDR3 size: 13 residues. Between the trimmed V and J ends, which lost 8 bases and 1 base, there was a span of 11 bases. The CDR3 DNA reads TGTGCCAGCGTCGACACCCAGAACACTGAAGCTTTCTTT. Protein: CASVDTQNTEAFF.

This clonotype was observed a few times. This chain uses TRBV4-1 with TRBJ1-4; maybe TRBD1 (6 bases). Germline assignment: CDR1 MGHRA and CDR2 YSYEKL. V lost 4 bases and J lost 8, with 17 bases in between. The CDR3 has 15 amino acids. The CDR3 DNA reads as TGCGCCAGCAGCCCCAGACCGGGACACCGCGAAAAACTGTTTTTT. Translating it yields CASSPRPGHREKLFF.

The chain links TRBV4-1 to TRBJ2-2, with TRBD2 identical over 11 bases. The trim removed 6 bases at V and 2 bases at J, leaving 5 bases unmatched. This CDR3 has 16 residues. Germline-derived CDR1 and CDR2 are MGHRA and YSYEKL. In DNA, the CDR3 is TGCGCCAGCAGACCGACTAGCGGGGTTAACACCGGGGAGCTGTTTTTT. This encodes CASRPTSGVNTGELFF.

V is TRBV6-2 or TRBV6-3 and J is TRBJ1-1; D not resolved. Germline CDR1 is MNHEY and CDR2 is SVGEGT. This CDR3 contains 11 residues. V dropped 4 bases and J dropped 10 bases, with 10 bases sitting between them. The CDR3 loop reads CASSSGVVAFF. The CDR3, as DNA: TGTGCCAGCAGTTCGGGAGTAGTAGCTTTCTTT.

The DNA for the CDR3 is TGTGCCAGCGGCGAAGGAGTCGCAACTAATGAAAAACTGTTTTTT. Translated: CASGEGVATNEKLFF. The rearrangement uses TRBV2 and TRBJ1-4; D call uncertain. V was pared by 8 bases and J by 0 bases, with 13 bases between. This CDR3 is built from 15 residues. CDR1 is SNHLY and CDR2 is FYNNEI in the germline V gene.

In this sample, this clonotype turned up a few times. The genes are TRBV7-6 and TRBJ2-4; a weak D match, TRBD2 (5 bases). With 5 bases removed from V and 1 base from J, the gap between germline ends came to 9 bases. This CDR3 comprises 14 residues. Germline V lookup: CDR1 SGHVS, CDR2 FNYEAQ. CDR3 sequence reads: CASSPRGAKNIQYF. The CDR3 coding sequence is TGTGCCAGCAGCCCCCGCGGGGCCAAAAACATTCAGTACTTC.

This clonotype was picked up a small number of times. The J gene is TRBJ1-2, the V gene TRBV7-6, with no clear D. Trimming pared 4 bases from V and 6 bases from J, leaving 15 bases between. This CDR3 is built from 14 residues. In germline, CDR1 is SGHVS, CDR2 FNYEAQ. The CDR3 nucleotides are TGTGCCAGCAGCTCCGGAGGGAGGTCGAATGGCTACACCTTC. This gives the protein CASSSGGRSNGYTF.

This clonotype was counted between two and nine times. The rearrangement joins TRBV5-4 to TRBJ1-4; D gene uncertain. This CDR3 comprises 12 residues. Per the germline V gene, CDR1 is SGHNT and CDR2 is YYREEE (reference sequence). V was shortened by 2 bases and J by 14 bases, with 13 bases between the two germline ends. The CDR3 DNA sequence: TGTGCCAGCAGCTTCGGGGAAATGGGGCTGTTTTTT. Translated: CASSFGEMGLFF.

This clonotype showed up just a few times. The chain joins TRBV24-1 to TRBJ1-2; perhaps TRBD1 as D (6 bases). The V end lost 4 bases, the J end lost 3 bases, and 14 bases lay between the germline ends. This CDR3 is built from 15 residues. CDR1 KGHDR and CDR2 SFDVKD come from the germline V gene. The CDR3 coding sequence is TGTGCCACCAGTGACTCGGGGACACAAGACTATGGCTACACCTTC. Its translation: CATSDSGTQDYGYTF.

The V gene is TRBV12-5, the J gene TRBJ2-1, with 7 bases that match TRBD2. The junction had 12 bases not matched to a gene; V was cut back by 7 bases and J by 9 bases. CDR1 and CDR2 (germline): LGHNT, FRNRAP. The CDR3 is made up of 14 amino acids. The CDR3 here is CASAPGTTRGEQFF. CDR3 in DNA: TGTGCTAGTGCTCCAGGGACTACACGGGGTGAGCAGTTCTTC.

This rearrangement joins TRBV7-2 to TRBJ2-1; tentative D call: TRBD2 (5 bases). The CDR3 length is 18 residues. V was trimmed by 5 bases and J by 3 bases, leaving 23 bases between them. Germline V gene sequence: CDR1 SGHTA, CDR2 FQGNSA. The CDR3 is CASSQERFERSGYNEQFF. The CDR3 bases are TGTGCCAGCAGCCAGGAGCGGTTTGAGCGGTCCGGCTACAATGAGCAGTTCTTC.

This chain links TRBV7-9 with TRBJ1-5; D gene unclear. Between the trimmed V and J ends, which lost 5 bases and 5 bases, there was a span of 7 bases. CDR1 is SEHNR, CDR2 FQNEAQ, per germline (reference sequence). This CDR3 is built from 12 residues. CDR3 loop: CASSNTDQPQHF. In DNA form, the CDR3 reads TGTGCCAGCAGCAACACTGATCAGCCCCAGCATTTT.

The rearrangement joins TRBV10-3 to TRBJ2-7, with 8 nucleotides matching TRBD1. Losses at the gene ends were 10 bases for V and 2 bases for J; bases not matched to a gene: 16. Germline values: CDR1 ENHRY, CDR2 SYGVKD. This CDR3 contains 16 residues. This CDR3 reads CATAERGRGLTYEQYF. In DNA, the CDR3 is TGTGCCACCGCAGAACGGGGCAGGGGGCTCACCTACGAGCAGTACTTC.